This T cell receptor (beta chain) was obtained from a study of blood T cell repertoires in COVID-19. About the study: The samples span acute and convalescent COVID-19 from the United States, Italy and Spain. PBMCs, B-cell-depleted T cells, or T cells provided the cDNA or gDNA that made up the material.

The CDR3 loop spans 13 amino acids. CDR1 and CDR2 (germline): MGHRA, YSYEKL. V shed 2 bases and J shed 8 bases, with 9 bases lying between them. Using immunoSEQ multiplex PCR, the repertoire was profiled, and TCRdb retains in-frame clones only, with some absent. The sample lists around 250,000 clones, around 84% occurring once. The V gene is TRBV4-1, the J gene TRBJ1-4; the D is unclear. The TCR originated in a woman in her fifties or sixties who had recovered from COVID-19. The sequenced sample was PBMCs or T cells enriched from blood (not recorded which). CDR3 coding DNA: TGCGCCAGCAGCCAAAACAGACCAGAAAAACTGTTTTTT. It translates to CASSQNRPEKLFF.